What follows is one TCR beta chain and its context. Its matching antigen is unknown. The data originate from a study of OX40 agonist ivuxolimab in advanced cancers. General study results and limits: Clonal expansion was seen in CD4+ and CD8+ blood T cells by week 6 at 0.1 to 3.0 mg/kg. Expanded peripheral T-cell antigen specificity went undetermined. Patients with a partial response at 0.1-3.0 mg/kg had among the lowest clonal expansion.

Autoimmune disease history or systemic immunosuppression meant exclusion. TCRdb's copy holds only in-frame clones and misses some; the assay was immunoSEQ multiplex PCR. Here the sample spans approximately 90,000 clones, over 85% being singletons. This specimen was CD4+ or CD8+ T cells sorted from blood, taken in a trial of the OX40 agonist ivuxolimab. This TCR came from an adult with an advanced solid tumor such as melanoma, head and neck, liver or kidney cancer.

This chain's CDR3 is CASSQDLSGDTEAFF. The DNA for the CDR3 is TGCGCCAGCAGCCAAGATCTATCGGGCGACACTGAAGCTTTCTTT. The rearrangement uses TRBV4-3 and TRBJ1-1; D is unresolved. Germline-derived CDR1 and CDR2 are LGHNA and YSLEER. This CDR3 region has 15 residues. Trimming removed 0 bases from V and 3 bases from J, with 11 bases in between.